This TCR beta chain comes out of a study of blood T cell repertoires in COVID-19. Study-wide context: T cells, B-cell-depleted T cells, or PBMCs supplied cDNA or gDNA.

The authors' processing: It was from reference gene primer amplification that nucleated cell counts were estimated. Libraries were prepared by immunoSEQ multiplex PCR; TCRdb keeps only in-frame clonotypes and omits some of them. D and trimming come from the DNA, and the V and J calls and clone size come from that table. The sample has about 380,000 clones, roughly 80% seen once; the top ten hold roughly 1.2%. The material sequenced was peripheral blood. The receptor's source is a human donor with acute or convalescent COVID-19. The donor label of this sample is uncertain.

CDR3 loop: CASSGRTGGSAAKNIQYF. The CDR3 DNA is TGTGCCAGCAGTGGAAGGACAGGGGGTTCGGCGGCCAAAAACATTCAGTACTTC. V usage is TRBV6-1 and J usage is TRBJ2-4; 10 nucleotides agree with TRBD1. The CDR3 runs 18 residues. The germline gives CDR1 MNHNS, CDR2 SASEGT. The J segment lost 1 base and the V segment lost 4 bases, leaving 10 bases of the junction unmatched.